This TCR beta chain was sequenced for a study of cytomegalovirus exposure and HLA in healthy donors. Study context: The Caucasian-associated ancestry cluster contained about 80% of the roughly 400 genotyped donors. Points from the study as a whole: Reports indicate that TCR beta sequences accurately predicted the HLA-A and HLA-B alleles of most subjects. Sequencing likely generated an artifact that appeared as a cluster of highly shared sequence variants.

Of note for this clone: Its antigen is unknown.

The study ran its PCR with 60 Vbeta and 13 Jbeta primers. In the study's own analysis: Later, 65 million to 85 million unique TCR beta chains were counted in an analysis, and about 10 million of them were shared. The table came from immunoSEQ multiplex PCR; TCRdb's copy has only in-frame clones and leaves some out. V, J and clone size are those of that table, while D and trimming were read from the DNA. The sample has approximately 140,000 clones, around 80% seen once. CDR3 length: 14 amino acids. Germline lookup yields CDR1 SGHRS and CDR2 YFSETQ. Trimming shortened V by 0 bases and J by 2 bases, and 8 bases separated the two germline ends.

This TCR was sampled from a man younger than 45 in good health and CMV-seronegative. The chain couples TRBV5-1 to TRBJ1-2; tentatively, D is TRBD1 (6 bases). The sample taken for sequencing was PBMCs. CDR3 region: CASSLGTGNYGYTF. For the CDR3, the DNA is TGCGCCAGCAGCTTGGGAACAGGGAACTATGGCTACACCTTC.